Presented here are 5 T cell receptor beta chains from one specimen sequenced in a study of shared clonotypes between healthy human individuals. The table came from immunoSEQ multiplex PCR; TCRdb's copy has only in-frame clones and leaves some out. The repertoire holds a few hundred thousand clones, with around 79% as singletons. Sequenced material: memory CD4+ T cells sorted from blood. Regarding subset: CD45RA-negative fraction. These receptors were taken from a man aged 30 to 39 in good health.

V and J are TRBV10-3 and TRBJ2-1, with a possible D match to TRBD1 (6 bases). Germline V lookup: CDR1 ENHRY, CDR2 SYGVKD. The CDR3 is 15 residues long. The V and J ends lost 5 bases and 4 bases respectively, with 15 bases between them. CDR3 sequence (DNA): TGTGCCATCAGTAAACGGACAGAGGGATACAATGAGCAGTTCTTC. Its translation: CAISKRTEGYNEQFF.

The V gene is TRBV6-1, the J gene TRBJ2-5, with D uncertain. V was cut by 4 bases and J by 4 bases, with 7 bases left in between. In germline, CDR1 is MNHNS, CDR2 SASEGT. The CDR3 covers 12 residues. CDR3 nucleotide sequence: TGTGCCAGCAGTGTGAGGCGAGAGACCCAGTACTTC. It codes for CASSVRRETQYF.

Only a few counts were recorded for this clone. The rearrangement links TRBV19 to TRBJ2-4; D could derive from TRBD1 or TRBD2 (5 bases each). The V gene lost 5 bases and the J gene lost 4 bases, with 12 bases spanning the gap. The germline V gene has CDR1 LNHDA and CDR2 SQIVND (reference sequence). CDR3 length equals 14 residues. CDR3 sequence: CASSPGTEKNIQYF. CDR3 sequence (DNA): TGTGCCAGTAGTCCGGGGACGGAAAAAAACATTCAGTACTTC.

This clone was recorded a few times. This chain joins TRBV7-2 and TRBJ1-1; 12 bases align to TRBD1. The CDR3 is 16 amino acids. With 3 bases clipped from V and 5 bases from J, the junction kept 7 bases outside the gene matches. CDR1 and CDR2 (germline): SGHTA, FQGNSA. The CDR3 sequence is CASSFGTGGRGTEAFF. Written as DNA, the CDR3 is TGTGCCAGCAGCTTCGGGACAGGGGGCAGGGGGACTGAAGCTTTCTTT.

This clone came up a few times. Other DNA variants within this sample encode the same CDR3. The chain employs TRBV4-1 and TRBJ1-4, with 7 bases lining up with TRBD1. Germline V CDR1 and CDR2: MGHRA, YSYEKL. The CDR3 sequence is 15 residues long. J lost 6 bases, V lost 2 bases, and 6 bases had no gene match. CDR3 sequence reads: CASSQTGTDDEKLFF. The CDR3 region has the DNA TGCGCCAGCAGCCAAACCGGGACAGATGATGAAAAACTGTTTTTT.